This record concerns one T cell receptor beta chain sequence. Antigen: not known. The data originate from a study of blood T cells in healthy people across ages. Study-level information: The template switching approach captured approximately one barcoded beta molecule for every two T cells. The study's findings and limits: Per million T cells, TCR beta diversity dropped about linearly as age rose. The long-lived group displayed more naive CD4+ cells, plus higher diversity, than the aged donors did.

Through a sample-barcoded 5' primer and a J-beta primer mix, a second PCR was run for roughly 6 to 12 cycles. A tag from a template-switch adaptor with 12 random nucleotides marked each cDNA molecule. TCRdb independently ran MiXCR on the 5' RACE reads; one entry per CDR3 protein. Altogether 800,000 or so distinct CDR3 sequences are present, 35% to 60% being singletons, with the ten largest covering 15% to 20%. V dropped 4 bases and J dropped 4 bases, with 23 bases sitting between them. The CDR3 runs 16 residues. Germline V lookup: CDR1 DFQATT, CDR2 SNEGSKA (reference sequence). The material sequenced was blood. The receptor comes from a man older than 75 in good health. V is TRBV20-1 and J is TRBJ2-7; a weak D match, TRBD2 (5 bases). The CDR3 here is CSANGPGGSGGYEQYF. CDR3 coding DNA: TGCAGTGCTAATGGCCCCGGTGGAAGCGGAGGTTACGAGCAGTACTTC.